This section outlines one T cell receptor beta chain sequence together with its context. There are many counts of this clonotype. Its antigen remains undetermined. No base quality information exists; no much larger clone differs at one position. These data belong to a study of early T cells in non-severe SARS-CoV-2 infection (dated by TCRdb to the early 2020s). Study-wide context: TCR sequencing used bulk RNA from unsorted whole blood, so alpha and beta chains could not be paired. Study-wide conclusions, independent of this receptor: VDJdb matching was skewed toward anti-spike CD8 responses and likely underestimated virus-specific expansions, missing private and CD4 specificities.

Preparation of the library involved 5' RACE. The data were produced on a NextSeq 500. Unique molecular identifiers were attached to individual cDNA molecules in the TCR library protocol so that sequencing error and PCR bias could be corrected. TCR alpha and beta chains were both sequenced, and the abundances of alpha and beta sequences in each sample were closely correlated with each other. In the original analysis: Decombinator V4 was used to annotate the V gene, J gene and CDR3 of the TCR sequences. TCRs were defined as expanded if a significant change between any two time points was detected under a Poisson model with p below 0.0001. TCR abundances were normalised to the total number of TCRs sequenced in each sample and reported as counts per million. VDJdb, accessed 1 November 2021, was searched for CMV, EBV and SARS-CoV-2 annotated TCRs, with TCRs annotated for multiple antigens excluded. TCRdb trimmed the raw reads at Q25, called clones with MiXCR and kept productive beta chains. A single entry per CDR3 protein holds the most common genes and DNA from its merged rows. What appears here as the V and J calls and clone size reflects TCRdb's work, not the paper's. This sample comprises 25,000 to 30,000 distinct CDR3 sequences, approximately 6% of them detected only once. 5.8% of the sample is taken by the ten largest.

This was a case-control study nested in a cohort of healthcare workers in London, UK, who had nasopharyngeal swab PCR tests and blood samples taken every week. Healthcare workers were enrolled in the week of the UK lockdown, from 23 to 31 March 2020, and were followed every week for up to roughly 15 weeks. This sequence was found in an adult who was a healthcare worker with PCR-confirmed SARS-CoV-2 infection or an uninfected control (not recorded which). Sequencing was carried out using whole blood.

The CDR3 amino acid sequence is: CASSQVVSAFSSGNTIYF. In nucleotides, the sequence is TGTGCCAGCAGCCAAGTCGTCTCAGCGTTCTCCTCTGGAAACACCATATATTTT. This receptor chain uses TRBV4-2 and TRBJ1-3; no confident D gene assignment can be made. The germline V gene sets CDR1 to LGHNA and CDR2 to YNFKEQ. V loses 1 base of germline sequence and J loses 0 bases, and the interval between the two ends is 16 bases. Including the terminal cysteine and phenylalanine, the CDR3 comprises 18 residues. Here the CDR3 DNA is all that survives: 54 bases in frame from base 1.